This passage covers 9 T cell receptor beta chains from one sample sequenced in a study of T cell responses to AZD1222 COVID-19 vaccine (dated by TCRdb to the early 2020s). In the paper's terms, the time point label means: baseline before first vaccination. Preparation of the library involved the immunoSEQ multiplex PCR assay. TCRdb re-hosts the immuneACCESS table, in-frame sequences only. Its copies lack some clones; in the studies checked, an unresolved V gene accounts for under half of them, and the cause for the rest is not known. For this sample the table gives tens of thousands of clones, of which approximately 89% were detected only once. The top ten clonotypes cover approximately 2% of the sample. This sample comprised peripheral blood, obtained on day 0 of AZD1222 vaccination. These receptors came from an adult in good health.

For the CDR3, the DNA is TGTGCCAGCAGTCTCGGGACTAGCGGGTTTTTGGATACGCAGTATTTT. Protein product: CASSLGTSGFLDTQYF. The chain has TRBV6-2 or TRBV6-3 and TRBJ2-3; 12 positions match TRBD2. The CDR3 length is 16 residues. Germline loops: CDR1 MNHEY, CDR2 SVGEGT. The V and J ends lost 5 bases and 6 bases, in that order; junction bases with no gene match: 9.

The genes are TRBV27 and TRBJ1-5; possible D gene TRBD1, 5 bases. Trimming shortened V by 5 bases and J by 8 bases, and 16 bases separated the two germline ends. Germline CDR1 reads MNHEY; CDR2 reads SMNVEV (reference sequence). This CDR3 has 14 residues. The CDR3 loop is CASSPGTVSEPQHF. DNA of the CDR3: TGTGCCAGCAGTCCGGGGACCGTCAGCGAGCCCCAGCATTTT.

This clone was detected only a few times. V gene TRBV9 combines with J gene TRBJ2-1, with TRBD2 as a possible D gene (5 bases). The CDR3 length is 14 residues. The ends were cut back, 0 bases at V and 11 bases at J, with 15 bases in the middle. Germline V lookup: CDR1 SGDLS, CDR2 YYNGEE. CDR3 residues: CASSVAPPSGQQFF. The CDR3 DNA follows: TGTGCCAGCAGCGTAGCCCCCCCAAGCGGTCAGCAGTTCTTC.

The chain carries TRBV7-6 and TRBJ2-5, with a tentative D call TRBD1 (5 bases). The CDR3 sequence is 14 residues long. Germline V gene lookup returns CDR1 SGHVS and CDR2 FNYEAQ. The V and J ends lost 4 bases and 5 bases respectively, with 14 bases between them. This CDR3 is CASSSRAGFETQYF. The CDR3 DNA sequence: TGTGCCAGCAGCTCTCGGGCAGGGTTTGAGACCCAGTACTTC.

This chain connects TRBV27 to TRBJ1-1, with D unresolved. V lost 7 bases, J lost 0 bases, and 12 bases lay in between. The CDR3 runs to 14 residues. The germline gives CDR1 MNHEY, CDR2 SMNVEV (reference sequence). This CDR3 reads CASKYGELNTEAFF. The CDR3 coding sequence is TGTGCCAGCAAGTACGGGGAGCTGAACACTGAAGCTTTCTTT.

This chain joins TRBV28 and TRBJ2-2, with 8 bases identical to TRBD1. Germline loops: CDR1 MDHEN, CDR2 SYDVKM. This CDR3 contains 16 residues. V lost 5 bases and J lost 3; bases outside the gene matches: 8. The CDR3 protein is CASSPTGTGDTGELFF. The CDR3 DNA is TGTGCCAGCAGTCCCACCGGGACAGGAGACACCGGGGAGCTGTTTTTT.

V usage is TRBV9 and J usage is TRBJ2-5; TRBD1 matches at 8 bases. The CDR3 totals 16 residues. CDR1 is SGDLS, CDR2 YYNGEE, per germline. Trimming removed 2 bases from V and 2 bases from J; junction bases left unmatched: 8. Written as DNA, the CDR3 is TGTGCCAGCAGCGTTGGACGAGGGACAGGACAAGAGACCCAGTACTTC. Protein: CASSVGRGTGQETQYF.

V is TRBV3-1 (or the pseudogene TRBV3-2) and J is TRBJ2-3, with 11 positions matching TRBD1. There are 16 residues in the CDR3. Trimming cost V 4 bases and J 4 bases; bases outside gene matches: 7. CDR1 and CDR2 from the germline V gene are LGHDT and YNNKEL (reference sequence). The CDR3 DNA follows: TGTGCCAGCAGCCGTAGGGGACAGGGGGATGCAGATACGCAGTATTTT. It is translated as CASSRRGQGDADTQYF.

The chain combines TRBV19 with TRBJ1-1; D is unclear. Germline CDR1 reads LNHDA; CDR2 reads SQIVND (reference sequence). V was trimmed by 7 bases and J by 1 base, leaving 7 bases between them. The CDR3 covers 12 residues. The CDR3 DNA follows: TGTGCCAGTAAACAGCAGAACACTGAAGCTTTCTTT. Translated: CASKQQNTEAFF.